This TCR beta chain was observed in a study of T cells in Graves' hyperthyroidism and ophthalmopathy. This clonotype was counted at least ten times. What was amplified from RNA transcripts were TCR beta CDR3 regions. The HTBI set primed first-round TCR CDR3 RT-PCR. TCRdb redid the calling of the multiplex PCR reads with MiXCR, one entry per CDR3 protein. The sample lists roughly 240,000 distinct CDR3 sequences; around 24% were seen once. Source material: blood. The sequence came from a woman aged 35 to 49 with Graves' ophthalmopathy.

The CDR3 loop reads CAISESPGAYEQYF. The CDR3 DNA sequence: TGTGCCATCAGTGAGTCGCCAGGGGCCTACGAGCAGTACTTC. The chain has TRBV10-3 and TRBJ2-7, with D tentatively TRBD1 (6 bases). Trimming took 0 bases from V and 2 from J, leaving 8 bases between them. CDR1 and CDR2 from the germline V gene are ENHRY and SYGVKD. The CDR3 consists of 14 residues.